The present T cell receptor beta chain was sequenced within a study of cytomegalovirus exposure and HLA in healthy donors. About the research overall: Per a later analysis, the approximately 600 first-cohort and under 150 validation repertoires shared one platform.

Some clones are missing from TCRdb's copy, which holds only in-frame ones; the method was immunoSEQ multiplex PCR. The sample has 300,000 to 450,000 clones; 86% are singletons. The CDR3 runs to 14 residues. Germline CDR1 reads SGDLS; CDR2 reads YYNGEE. V dropped 4 bases and J dropped 5 bases, with 13 bases sitting between them. The rearrangement links TRBV9 to TRBJ2-1; D is perhaps TRBD2 (5 bases). The sequenced sample consisted of PBMCs. This TCR was sampled from a woman aged 18-29 years in good health and CMV-seronegative. The DNA for the CDR3 is TGTGCCAGCAGCTTTAGCCTAGCTCACAATGAGCAGTTCTTC. Encoded protein: CASSFSLAHNEQFF.